A selection of T cell receptor beta chains follows, all from one sample in a study of read filtering for tumor transcriptome and immune sequencing. TCRdb re-called the reads through MiXCR, storing one row per CDR3 protein. The sample lists 37,000 or so distinct CDR3 sequences, roughly 13% occurring once. The material sequenced was a population of CD138-negative cells sorted from bone marrow. Receptors were obtained from a donor aged 40 or over with multiple myeloma. CDR3s include the opening cysteine and the closing phenylalanine or tryptophan. The order of the fields is D gene, V gene, clone size, J gene, CDR3 protein, CDR3 DNA. The D gene is left open where the match is weak. Size is stated for part of the rows, as once, few or many counts, or as a class when the clone is expanded.

>TRBD1|TRBV6-2/TRBV6-3|many|TRBJ1-5
CASRGGQGSNQPQHF
TGTGCCAGCAGAGGAGGACAGGGTAGCAATCAGCCCCAGCATTTT
>-|TRBV12-3/TRBV12-4|-|TRBJ1-5
CASSLVTGGQPQRF
TGTGCCAGCAGTTTAGTAACAGGAGGGCAGCCCCAGCGTTTT
>-|TRBV5-1|many|TRBJ2-3
CASSLEQGTDTQYF
TGCGCCAGCAGCTTGGAACAGGGAACAGATACGCAGTATTTT
>-|TRBV4-3|-|TRBJ2-3
CASSQEGDWTDTQYF
TGCGCCAGCAGCCAAGAAGGGGATTGGACAGATACGCAGTATTTT
>TRBD1|TRBV4-1|-|TRBJ2-5
CASSRGQGTKETQYF
TGCGCCAGCAGCCGAGGACAGGGAACCAAGGAGACCCAGTACTTC
>-|TRBV7-8|many|TRBJ1-4
CASSPYGEANEKLFF
TGTGCCAGCAGCCCATACGGGGAGGCTAATGAAAAACTGTTTTTT
>-|TRBV30|many|TRBJ2-1
CAWSIGRLTGFLGNEQFF
TGTGCCTGGAGTATCGGGAGACTTACAGGGTTCTTGGGCAATGAGCAGTTCTTC
>-|TRBV4-1|-|TRBJ2-3
CASSQGWAGGGTGTQYF
TGCGCCAGCAGCCAAGGCTGGGCAGGGGGAGGCACAGGTACGCAGTATTTT
>-|TRBV7-6|many|TRBJ2-1
CASSPEGNGYNEQFF
TGTGCCAGCAGCCCTGAGGGGAATGGCTACAATGAGCAGTTCTTC
>-|TRBV5-1|many|TRBJ2-5
CASSASGARQETQYF
TGCGCCAGCAGCGCCTCCGGGGCCCGACAAGAGACCCAGTACTTC
>-|TRBV3-1|many|TRBJ2-7
CASSLAGLDEQYF
TGTGCCAGCAGCCTCGCGGGACTGGACGAGCAGTACTTC
>-|TRBV24-1|many|TRBJ2-1
CATSDSGGKNEQFF
TGTGCCACCAGTGATTCGGGCGGAAAGAATGAGCAGTTCTTC
>-|TRBV5-1|many|TRBJ2-3
CASSLTTGNTDTQYF
TGCGCCAGCAGCTTGACGACAGGAAACACAGATACGCAGTATTTT
>-|TRBV2|many|TRBJ2-7
CASLETYEQYF
TGTGCCAGCTTAGAGACCTACGAGCAGTACTTC
>-|TRBV29-1|many|TRBJ1-1
CSVDLYPNTEAFF
TGCAGCGTTGACCTATATCCGAACACTGAAGCTTTCTTT
>-|TRBV20-1|few|TRBJ2-1
CSASPTGVAWDEQFF
TGCAGTGCGTCACCAACGGGGGTGGCGTGGGATGAGCAGTTCTTC
>-|TRBV29-1|many|TRBJ2-2
CSVEPLTNTGELFF
TGCAGCGTTGAGCCACTTACAAACACCGGGGAGCTGTTTTTT
>TRBD2|TRBV20-1|many|TRBJ2-5
CSARPIAGEGQETQYF
TGCAGTGCTAGGCCAATAGCGGGAGAGGGGCAAGAGACCCAGTACTTC
>-|TRBV3-1|-|TRBJ1-1
CASSQQRGSGHGFLKAFF
TGTGCCAGCAGCCAACAACGGGGGTCGGGGCACGGGTTCCTGAAAGCTTTCTTT
>-|TRBV12-3/TRBV12-4|many|TRBJ2-3
CAGGGEGTDTQYF
TGTGCCGGAGGGGGAGAAGGAACAGATACGCAGTATTTT
>TRBD1|TRBV15|few|TRBJ2-3
CATSNRQGGSTDTQYF
TGTGCCACCAGCAACAGACAGGGGGGGTCCACAGATACGCAGTATTTT
>-|TRBV29-1|-|TRBJ2-5
CSVHVRGSEEETQYF
TGCAGCGTACATGTGCGGGGCTCAGAGGAAGAGACCCAGTACTTC
>TRBD2|TRBV7-2|-|TRBJ2-5
CASSERTSGSATQYF
TGTGCCAGCAGCGAACGGACTAGCGGGAGCGCGACCCAGTACTTC
>TRBD2|TRBV4-1|many|TRBJ2-3
CASSQEGGLLAVGDTQYF
TGCGCCAGCAGCCAAGAAGGAGGGCTACTAGCGGTGGGGGATACGCAGTATTTT
>-|TRBV5-6|few|TRBJ2-3
CASSLGIAQDTQYF
TGTGCCAGCAGTCTCGGAATAGCTCAAGATACGCAGTATTTT
>TRBD2|TRBV5-4|many|TRBJ2-7
CASSPWTSGRNEQYF
TGTGCCAGCAGCCCATGGACTAGCGGGAGAAACGAGCAGTACTTC
>TRBD1|TRBV15|-|TRBJ1-5
CATSRGTGTGQPQHF
TGTGCCACCAGCAGAGGCACTGGGACAGGTCAGCCCCAGCATTTT
>-|TRBV11-1|-|TRBJ2-2
CASSLLVSTGELFF
TGTGCCAGCAGCTTACTAGTATCCACCGGGGAGCTGTTTTTT
>-|TRBV7-2|many|TRBJ2-3
CASSPSGVSSTDTQYF
TGTGCCAGCAGCCCGAGCGGAGTCTCTAGCACAGATACGCAGTATTTT
>-|TRBV5-1|many|TRBJ2-5
CASTLPNHGTQYF
TGCGCCAGCACCTTACCTAACCATGGAACCCAGTACTTC
>TRBD1|TRBV7-2|many|TRBJ1-5
CASSPGTGSNQPQHF
TGTGCCAGCAGCCCAGGGACAGGCTCCAATCAGCCCCAGCATTTT
>-|TRBV20-1|few|TRBJ2-3
CSARNSQRGGDTQYF
TGCAGTGCTAGAAATTCCCAGCGAGGCGGAGATACGCAGTATTTT
>-|TRBV29-1|many|TRBJ1-1
CSAPRGSGTEAFF
TGCAGCGCCCCCAGAGGTAGCGGCACTGAAGCTTTCTTT
>-|TRBV3-1|many|TRBJ1-2
CASSHLDGRRYGYTF
TGTGCCAGCAGCCATTTGGACGGGCGGCGCTATGGCTACACCTTC
>-|TRBV9|many|TRBJ2-1
CASSVGLHNEQFF
TGTGCCAGCAGCGTGGGACTTCACAATGAGCAGTTCTTC
>TRBD2|TRBV7-8|many|TRBJ2-7
CASSFRGGPLYEQYF
TGTGCCAGCAGCTTTCGGGGGGGTCCCTTGTACGAGCAGTACTTC
>-|TRBV7-9|many|TRBJ2-7
CASRGPSYEQYF
TGTGCCAGCAGGGGGCCCTCCTACGAGCAGTACTTC
>-|TRBV19|many|TRBJ2-1
CASRRGSYNEQFF
TGTGCCAGCCGGAGAGGATCCTACAATGAGCAGTTCTTC
>TRBD2|TRBV5-6|many|TRBJ2-1
CASSPGLAGVANEQFF
TGTGCCAGCAGCCCAGGACTAGCGGGAGTCGCCAATGAGCAGTTCTTC
>-|TRBV5-1|many|TRBJ2-6
CASSPAQTGAGANVLTF
TGCGCCAGCAGCCCCGCCCAGACAGGAGCTGGGGCCAACGTCCTGACTTTC
>-|TRBV3-1|many|TRBJ1-5
CASSPVQAGGPQHF
TGTGCCAGCAGCCCCGTGCAGGCCGGGGGGCCCCAGCATTTT
>-|TRBV29-1|many|TRBJ2-1
CSGENNEQFF
TGCAGCGGTGAAAACAATGAGCAGTTCTTC
>-|TRBV20-1|many|TRBJ2-3
CSAILRRDTDTQYF
TGCAGTGCTATACTACGGCGGGACACAGATACGCAGTATTTT
>-|TRBV30|many|TRBJ1-2
CAWSAPAGGAFRYGYTF
TGTGCCTGGAGTGCACCCGCCGGGGGGGCTTTCCGCTATGGCTACACCTTC
>-|TRBV7-9|few|TRBJ2-3
CASSLVTGLDTQYF
TGTGCCAGCAGCTTAGTAACTGGGCTGGATACGCAGTATTTT
>-|TRBV20-1|many|TRBJ2-3
CSASPARTTDTQYF
TGCAGTGCTAGTCCCGCCCGGACCACAGATACGCAGTATTTT
>TRBD2|TRBV10-3|many|TRBJ2-1
CAISESVTSGRRDEQFF
TGTGCCATCAGTGAGTCCGTGACTAGCGGGAGAAGGGATGAGCAGTTCTTC
>-|TRBV6-2/TRBV6-3|many|TRBJ2-1
CASRETSSNEQFF
TGTGCCAGCAGGGAAACTAGCAGCAATGAGCAGTTCTTC
>-|TRBV20-1|many|TRBJ2-1
CSARDPSGHNEQFF
TGCAGTGCTAGAGATCCGAGCGGGCACAATGAGCAGTTCTTC
>-|TRBV13|many|TRBJ2-7
CASSRGTGEQYF
TGTGCCAGCAGCCGAGGGACGGGCGAGCAGTACTTC
>-|TRBV20-1|many|TRBJ2-1
CSASPTNDNEQFF
TGCAGTGCTAGTCCGACTAACGACAATGAGCAGTTCTTC
>-|TRBV9|few|TRBJ2-5
CASSVGGLGETQYF
TGTGCCAGCAGCGTAGGGGGTTTGGGAGAGACCCAGTACTTC
>TRBD1|TRBV24-1|many|TRBJ2-3
CATSDERDSGQGGDTQYF
TGTGCCACCAGTGACGAACGGGACAGTGGGCAAGGGGGAGATACGCAGTATTTT
>-|TRBV20-1|-|TRBJ2-1
CSAGEYGTGETYNEQFF
TGCAGTGCTGGGGAATATGGCACGGGAGAAACATACAATGAGCAGTTCTTC
>TRBD1|TRBV28|many|TRBJ2-5
CASSSPGGGETQYF
TGTGCCAGCAGTTCCCCAGGGGGTGGGGAGACCCAGTACTTC
>TRBD2|TRBV4-2|few|TRBJ2-7
CASSHGLEMDEQYF
TGTGCCAGCAGCCATGGACTAGAGATGGACGAGCAGTACTTC
>-|TRBV11-2|few|TRBJ2-7
CASSLGRGNEQYF
TGTGCCAGCAGCCTAGGGAGGGGGAACGAGCAGTACTTC